The rows below give T cell receptor beta chains drawn from one sample of a study of blood T cell repertoires in COVID-19. Only in-frame clones appear in the TCRdb table, and some are missing; sequencing was by immunoSEQ multiplex PCR. The sample lists some 400,000 clones, around 91% seen once, with roughly 1.1% in the top ten. Sequenced sample: PBMCs or T cells enriched from blood (not recorded which). These receptor sequences come from a man between 25 and 39 years old who had recovered from COVID-19. The CDR3 runs from the conserved cysteine through the conserved F or W. Fields, in order: CDR3 protein, CDR3 DNA, clone size, V gene, J gene, D gene. A D gene is named only where the DNA matches it firmly. Size tells how often a clone was seen (once, few, many) or the class of an expanded clone, and some rows leave it out.

CDR3 protein: CASSLFPGELSADTQYF; CDR3 DNA: TGCGCCAGCAGCTTATTCCCCGGGGAGTTAAGCGCAGATACGCAGTATTTT; clone size: .; V gene: TRBV5-1; J gene: TRBJ2-3; D gene: .
CDR3 protein: CASSFGRNYGYTF; CDR3 DNA: TGTGCCAGCAGTTTCGGTCGGAACTATGGCTACACCTTC; clone size: .; V gene: TRBV28; J gene: TRBJ1-2; D gene: .
CDR3 protein: CASSHRSSTDTQYF; CDR3 DNA: TGCGCCAGCAGCCACAGGTCTAGCACAGATACGCAGTATTTT; clone size: .; V gene: TRBV5-1; J gene: TRBJ2-3; D gene: .
CDR3 protein: CAISGTGLLSNTIYF; CDR3 DNA: TGTGCCATCAGTGGGACAGGGCTTCTGTCAAACACCATATATTTT; clone size: .; V gene: TRBV10-3; J gene: TRBJ1-3; D gene: TRBD1
CDR3 protein: CASSNGGSTDTQYF; CDR3 DNA: TGCGCCAGCAGCAACGGAGGTTCCACAGATACGCAGTATTTT; clone size: .; V gene: TRBV5-1; J gene: TRBJ2-3; D gene: .
CDR3 protein: CASSLGLAGGQDTQYF; CDR3 DNA: TGTGCCAGCAGTCTGGGACTAGCGGGAGGTCAAGATACGCAGTATTTT; clone size: .; V gene: TRBV27; J gene: TRBJ2-3; D gene: TRBD2
CDR3 protein: CASSLEQGYGYTF; CDR3 DNA: TGTGCCAGCAGCTTGGAACAGGGTTATGGCTACACCTTC; clone size: .; V gene: TRBV5-5; J gene: TRBJ1-2; D gene: .
CDR3 protein: CATSRDYGQGNRAEAFF; CDR3 DNA: TGTGCCACCAGCAGAGATTATGGACAGGGTAATCGCGCTGAAGCTTTCTTT; clone size: .; V gene: TRBV15; J gene: TRBJ1-1; D gene: TRBD1
CDR3 protein: CASSVIVRPSPLHF; CDR3 DNA: TGTGCCAGCAGCGTAATAGTCAGGCCTTCACCCCTCCACTTT; clone size: .; V gene: TRBV9; J gene: TRBJ1-6; D gene: .
CDR3 protein: CATHKRGATGELFF; CDR3 DNA: TGTGCCACCCACAAGCGAGGCGCCACCGGGGAGCTGTTTTTT; clone size: .; V gene: TRBV10-3; J gene: TRBJ2-2; D gene: .
CDR3 protein: CASSMSGEANYGYTF; CDR3 DNA: TGTGCCAGCAGCATGTCAGGGGAAGCTAACTATGGCTACACCTTC; clone size: once; V gene: TRBV7-2; J gene: TRBJ1-2; D gene: .
CDR3 protein: CASSPNDRENQPQHF; CDR3 DNA: TGTGCCAGCAGTCCAAACGACAGGGAAAATCAGCCCCAGCATTTT; clone size: .; V gene: TRBV27; J gene: TRBJ1-5; D gene: TRBD1
CDR3 protein: CASSPGGSMAGIPTVSYNEQFF; CDR3 DNA: TGTGCCAGCAGTCCAGGGGGCAGTATGGCGGGCATACCGACAGTCTCCTACAATGAGCAGTTCTTC; clone size: once; V gene: TRBV27; J gene: TRBJ2-1; D gene: TRBD1
CDR3 protein: CASSPYTAETQYF; CDR3 DNA: TGTGCCAGCTCACCATACACAGCCGAGACCCAGTACTTC; clone size: .; V gene: TRBV18; J gene: TRBJ2-5; D gene: .
CDR3 protein: CASSESPRDYEQYF; CDR3 DNA: TGCGCCAGCAGTGAGTCGCCCAGGGATTACGAGCAGTACTTC; clone size: once; V gene: TRBV10-1; J gene: TRBJ2-7; D gene: .
CDR3 protein: CASRTELEAFF; CDR3 DNA: TGTGCCAGCAGGACAGAGTTGGAGGCTTTCTTT; clone size: once; V gene: TRBV12-3/TRBV12-4; J gene: TRBJ1-1; D gene: .
CDR3 protein: CASSLRRAGPGYF; CDR3 DNA: TGTGCCAGCAGTTTAAGGAGGGCAGGACCCGGATATTTT; clone size: .; V gene: TRBV28; J gene: TRBJ1-3; D gene: .
CDR3 protein: CASSQVAGNAYEQYF; CDR3 DNA: TGTGCCAGCAGCCAAGTCGCAGGGAATGCCTACGAGCAGTACTTC; clone size: .; V gene: TRBV3-1/TRBV3-2; J gene: TRBJ2-7; D gene: .
CDR3 protein: CARGQGANQPQHF; CDR3 DNA: TGTGCCAGGGGACAGGGGGCAAATCAGCCCCAGCATTTT; clone size: .; V gene: TRBV6-4; J gene: TRBJ1-5; D gene: TRBD1
CDR3 protein: CAWRSVDRNTEAFF; CDR3 DNA: TGTGCCTGGAGAAGTGTGGACAGGAACACTGAAGCTTTCTTT; clone size: .; V gene: TRBV30; J gene: TRBJ1-1; D gene: .
CDR3 protein: CASSIGRGSGYEQYF; CDR3 DNA: TGTGCCAGTAGTATAGGCAGGGGGTCGGGCTACGAGCAGTACTTC; clone size: .; V gene: TRBV19; J gene: TRBJ2-7; D gene: TRBD1
CDR3 protein: CASSLGSGGGGDTQYF; CDR3 DNA: TGTGCCAGCAGCTTAGGTTCGGGCGGGGGAGGTGATACGCAGTATTTT; clone size: once; V gene: TRBV7-3; J gene: TRBJ2-3; D gene: TRBD2
CDR3 protein: CASSIGGSNQPQHF; CDR3 DNA: TGTGCCAGTAGTATAGGCGGTAGCAATCAGCCCCAGCATTTT; clone size: few; V gene: TRBV19; J gene: TRBJ1-5; D gene: .
CDR3 protein: CASLIRDRDNSPLHF; CDR3 DNA: TGTGCCAGCTTAATCCGGGACAGGGATAATTCACCCCTCCACTTT; clone size: .; V gene: TRBV28; J gene: TRBJ1-6; D gene: TRBD1
CDR3 protein: CASSLLDTQYF; CDR3 DNA: TGTGCCAGTAGTCTTCTTGATACGCAGTATTTT; clone size: .; V gene: TRBV19; J gene: TRBJ2-3; D gene: .
CDR3 protein: CASSELGIQAEAFF; CDR3 DNA: TGTGCCAGCAGTGAATTGGGGATACAGGCTGAAGCTTTCTTT; clone size: once; V gene: TRBV25-1; J gene: TRBJ1-1; D gene: .
CDR3 protein: CASSSRTSGSYEQYF; CDR3 DNA: TGTGCCAGCAGCTCACGGACTAGCGGGTCCTACGAGCAGTACTTC; clone size: .; V gene: TRBV7-9; J gene: TRBJ2-7; D gene: TRBD2
CDR3 protein: CASSDGTGGFEQYF; CDR3 DNA: TGCGCCAGCAGTGACGGGACAGGGGGGTTCGAGCAGTACTTC; clone size: .; V gene: TRBV10-1; J gene: TRBJ2-7; D gene: TRBD1
CDR3 protein: CASHRGSSYNEQFF; CDR3 DNA: TGTGCCAGCCACCGGGGGAGCTCCTACAATGAGCAGTTCTTC; clone size: .; V gene: TRBV19; J gene: TRBJ2-1; D gene: .